This TCR beta chain stems from a study of blood T cell repertoires in COVID-19. TCRdb's copy holds only in-frame clones and misses some; the assay was immunoSEQ multiplex PCR. This sample yields around 78,000 clones, of which 60% to 80% are seen a single time; about 9.9% belongs to the top ten. CDR3 length equals 13 residues. Deletions cut 9 bases from V and 2 bases from J, with 11 bases between. The V gene's germline CDR1 is KGHDR and CDR2 SFDVKD. The gene calls are TRBV24-1 and TRBJ2-3; weak D call: TRBD2 (5 bases). The sequenced sample was peripheral blood. The sequence came from a human donor in a cohort sampled during active COVID-19. The CDR3 region is CATGEPVTDTQYF. The CDR3 nucleotides are TGTGCCACCGGGGAGCCCGTCACAGATACGCAGTATTTT.